This is a list of T cell receptor beta chains from one sample in a study of control samples from healthy donors and cancer patients. Assay: immunoSEQ multiplex PCR; the TCRdb copy retains only in-frame clones and omits some. Here the sample spans about 93,000 clones, roughly nine tenths being singletons. Sequenced: blood. The receptors come from a woman aged 70-85 years in good health. Both conserved end residues are part of each CDR3. The D gene is left open where the match is weak. The size of a clone is reported for some rows only, either as once, few or many, or as a class for expanded clones.

CDR3 protein: CASSQVLGGNEQFF; CDR3 DNA: TGCGCCAGCAGCCAGGTTTTAGGGGGCAATGAGCAGTTCTTC; V gene: TRBV4-1; J gene: TRBJ2-1; clone size: once; D gene: -
CDR3 protein: CASNPAGLPGELFF; CDR3 DNA: TGTGCCAGCAACCCTGCCGGACTGCCCGGGGAGCTGTTTTTT; V gene: TRBV5-5; J gene: TRBJ2-2; clone size: -; D gene: -
CDR3 protein: CASSRTGGDLTGELFF; CDR3 DNA: TGTGCCAGCAGCCGGACAGGGGGCGACCTCACCGGGGAGCTGTTTTTT; V gene: TRBV3-1/TRBV3-2; J gene: TRBJ2-2; clone size: -; D gene: TRBD1
CDR3 protein: CATSDFADTQYF; CDR3 DNA: TGTGCCACCAGTGATTTCGCAGATACGCAGTATTTT; V gene: TRBV24-1; J gene: TRBJ2-3; clone size: -; D gene: -
CDR3 protein: CSPKDNTDTQYF; CDR3 DNA: TGCAGCCCCAAGGACAACACAGATACGCAGTATTTT; V gene: TRBV29-1; J gene: TRBJ2-3; clone size: -; D gene: -
CDR3 protein: CASSDPQGAPFF; CDR3 DNA: TGCGCCAGCAGTGACCCACAGGGTGCACCTTTCTTT; V gene: TRBV10-1; J gene: TRBJ1-1; clone size: once; D gene: -
CDR3 protein: CASSFLGGGTGELFF; CDR3 DNA: TGTGCCAGCAGCTTTCTGGGGGGAGGCACCGGGGAGCTGTTTTTT; V gene: TRBV7-3; J gene: TRBJ2-2; clone size: -; D gene: -
CDR3 protein: CASSLGGASYNEQFF; CDR3 DNA: TGTGCCAGCAGCTTAGGGGGGGCCTCCTACAATGAGCAGTTCTTC; V gene: TRBV11-3; J gene: TRBJ2-1; clone size: -; D gene: -
CDR3 protein: CASSVRRGGWFF; CDR3 DNA: TGTGCCAGCAGTGTGAGGCGGGGGGGCTGGTTCTTC; V gene: TRBV2; J gene: TRBJ2-1; clone size: -; D gene: TRBD2
CDR3 protein: CASTKGGAGTEAFF; CDR3 DNA: TGTGCCAGCACCAAAGGGGGGGCCGGCACTGAAGCTTTCTTT; V gene: TRBV7-9; J gene: TRBJ1-1; clone size: -; D gene: -
CDR3 protein: CASSRSLRNYGYTF; CDR3 DNA: TGTGCCAGCAGCCGGTCACTAAGGAACTATGGCTACACCTTC; V gene: TRBV7-8; J gene: TRBJ1-2; clone size: -; D gene: -
CDR3 protein: CASSEVRGHQPQHF; CDR3 DNA: TGTGCCAGCAGTGAAGTCAGGGGGCACCAGCCCCAGCATTTT; V gene: TRBV2; J gene: TRBJ1-5; clone size: -; D gene: TRBD1
CDR3 protein: CASSLGGPGRLAKNIQYF; CDR3 DNA: TGTGCCAGCAGCTTGGGGGGGCCAGGCAGACTAGCCAAAAACATTCAGTACTTC; V gene: TRBV5-5; J gene: TRBJ2-4; clone size: -; D gene: -
CDR3 protein: CASRGVTDTQYF; CDR3 DNA: TGTGCCTCTCGGGGGGTCACAGATACGCAGTATTTT; V gene: TRBV2; J gene: TRBJ2-3; clone size: once; D gene: TRBD2
CDR3 protein: CSASSLTSGGTQIHEQYF; CDR3 DNA: TGCAGTGCTAGTTCCCTCACTAGCGGGGGAACCCAAATTCACGAGCAGTACTTC; V gene: TRBV20-1; J gene: TRBJ2-7; clone size: -; D gene: TRBD2
CDR3 protein: CASSPGPNYGYTF; CDR3 DNA: TGTGCCAGCTCACCAGGACCTAACTATGGCTACACCTTC; V gene: TRBV18; J gene: TRBJ1-2; clone size: -; D gene: -
CDR3 protein: CASSYLPGNSYEQYF; CDR3 DNA: TGTGCCAGCAGTTATCTACCGGGAAACTCCTACGAGCAGTACTTC; V gene: TRBV6-5; J gene: TRBJ2-7; clone size: few; D gene: -
CDR3 protein: CASSEVLGWSGYTF; CDR3 DNA: TGTGCCAGCAGCGAAGTATTGGGGTGGAGTGGCTACACCTTC; V gene: TRBV3-1/TRBV3-2; J gene: TRBJ1-2; clone size: -; D gene: -
CDR3 protein: CASSELTGEWNTEAFF; CDR3 DNA: TGCGCCAGCAGCGAACTAACAGGGGAGTGGAACACTGAAGCTTTCTTT; V gene: TRBV5-1; J gene: TRBJ1-1; clone size: -; D gene: TRBD1
CDR3 protein: CASSLGGTHTTDTQYF; CDR3 DNA: TGCGCCAGCAGCTTGGGAGGGACGCACACGACAGATACGCAGTATTTT; V gene: TRBV5-1; J gene: TRBJ2-3; clone size: -; D gene: -
CDR3 protein: CASSLGSGEGYTF; CDR3 DNA: TGCGCCAGCAGCTTGGGGTCAGGGGAAGGCTACACCTTC; V gene: TRBV5-1; J gene: TRBJ1-2; clone size: once; D gene: -
CDR3 protein: CASKGTVYGYTF; CDR3 DNA: TGTGCCAGCAAAGGGACAGTCTATGGCTACACCTTC; V gene: TRBV6-5; J gene: TRBJ1-2; clone size: -; D gene: TRBD1
CDR3 protein: CASSQAASYEQYF; CDR3 DNA: TGTGCCAGCTCACAGGCAGCATCCTACGAGCAGTACTTC; V gene: TRBV18; J gene: TRBJ2-7; clone size: -; D gene: -
CDR3 protein: CSASPGTYTGELFF; CDR3 DNA: TGCAGTGCTAGTCCCGGCACCTACACCGGGGAGCTGTTTTTT; V gene: TRBV20-1; J gene: TRBJ2-2; clone size: -; D gene: -
CDR3 protein: CASSRKVTNYGYTF; CDR3 DNA: TGTGCCAGCTCGAGGAAAGTGACTAACTATGGCTACACCTTC; V gene: TRBV6-5; J gene: TRBJ1-2; clone size: -; D gene: -
CDR3 protein: CASSLGGGQGEKLFF; CDR3 DNA: TGTGCCAGCAGCTTAGGTGGGGGCCAGGGTGAAAAACTGTTTTTT; V gene: TRBV7-8; J gene: TRBJ1-4; clone size: -; D gene: -
CDR3 protein: CASSVAPDRVSEQYF; CDR3 DNA: TGTGCCAGCAGCGTAGCTCCCGACAGGGTGTCCGAGCAGTACTTC; V gene: TRBV9; J gene: TRBJ2-7; clone size: -; D gene: TRBD1
CDR3 protein: CASSLGQGASEKLFF; CDR3 DNA: TGCGCCAGCAGCTTGGGACAGGGGGCGAGTGAAAAACTGTTTTTT; V gene: TRBV5-1; J gene: TRBJ1-4; clone size: once; D gene: TRBD1
CDR3 protein: CASGDRLRGSNQPQHF; CDR3 DNA: TGTGCCAGTGGGGACAGGCTAAGAGGAAGCAATCAGCCCCAGCATTTT; V gene: TRBV19; J gene: TRBJ1-5; clone size: -; D gene: TRBD1
CDR3 protein: CASSLGTGALNTEAFF; CDR3 DNA: TGCGCCAGCAGCTTGGGGACAGGGGCCTTGAACACTGAAGCTTTCTTT; V gene: TRBV5-1; J gene: TRBJ1-1; clone size: -; D gene: TRBD1
CDR3 protein: CASSVTLSSYNEQFF; CDR3 DNA: TGTGCCAGCAGTGTCACCTTGAGCTCCTACAATGAGCAGTTCTTC; V gene: TRBV6-4; J gene: TRBJ2-1; clone size: -; D gene: -
CDR3 protein: CASSQVPETSGFSYEQYF; CDR3 DNA: TGTGCCAGCAGCCAAGTCCCTGAGACTAGCGGGTTCTCCTACGAGCAGTACTTC; V gene: TRBV3-1/TRBV3-2; J gene: TRBJ2-7; clone size: few; D gene: TRBD2